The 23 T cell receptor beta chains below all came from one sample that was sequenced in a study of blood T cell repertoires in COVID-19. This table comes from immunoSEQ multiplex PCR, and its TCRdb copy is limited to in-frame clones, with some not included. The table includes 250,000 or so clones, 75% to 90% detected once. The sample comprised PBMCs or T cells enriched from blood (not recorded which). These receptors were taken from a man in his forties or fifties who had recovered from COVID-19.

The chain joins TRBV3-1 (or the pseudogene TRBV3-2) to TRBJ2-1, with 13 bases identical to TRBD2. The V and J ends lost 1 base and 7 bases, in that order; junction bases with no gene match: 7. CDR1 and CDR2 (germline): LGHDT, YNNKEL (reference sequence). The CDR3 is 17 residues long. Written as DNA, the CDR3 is TGTGCCAGCAGCCAAGCGTATACTAGCGGGAGGGTGAATGAGCAGTTCTTC. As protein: CASSQAYTSGRVNEQFF.

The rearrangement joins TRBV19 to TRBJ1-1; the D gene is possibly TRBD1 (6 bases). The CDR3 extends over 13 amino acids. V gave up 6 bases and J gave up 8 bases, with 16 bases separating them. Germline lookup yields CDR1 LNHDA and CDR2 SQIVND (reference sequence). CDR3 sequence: CASRRTVEGEAFF. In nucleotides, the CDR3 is TGTGCCAGTAGGCGGACAGTGGAAGGGGAAGCTTTCTTT.

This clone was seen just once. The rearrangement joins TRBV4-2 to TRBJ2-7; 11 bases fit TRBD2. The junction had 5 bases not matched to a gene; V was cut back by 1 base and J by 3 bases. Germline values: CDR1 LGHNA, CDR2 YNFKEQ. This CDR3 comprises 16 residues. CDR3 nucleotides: TGTGCCAGCAGCCAAGGGTTAGCGGGAGGGGTCTACGAGCAGTACTTC. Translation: CASSQGLAGGVYEQYF.

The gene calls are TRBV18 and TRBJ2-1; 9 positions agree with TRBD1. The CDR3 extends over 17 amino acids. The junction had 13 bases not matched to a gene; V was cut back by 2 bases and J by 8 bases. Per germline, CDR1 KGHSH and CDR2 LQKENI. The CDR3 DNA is TGTGCCAGCTCACCATCTCCCCCCGGGACAGGGAGCGATGAGCAGTTCTTC. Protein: CASSPSPPGTGSDEQFF. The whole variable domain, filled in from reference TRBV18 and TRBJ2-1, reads NAGVMQNPRHLVRRRGQEARLRCSPMKGHSHVYWYRQLPEEGLKFMVYLQKENIIDESGMPKERFSAEFPKEGPSILRIQQVVRGDSAAYFCASSPSPPGTGSDEQFFGPGTRLTVL.

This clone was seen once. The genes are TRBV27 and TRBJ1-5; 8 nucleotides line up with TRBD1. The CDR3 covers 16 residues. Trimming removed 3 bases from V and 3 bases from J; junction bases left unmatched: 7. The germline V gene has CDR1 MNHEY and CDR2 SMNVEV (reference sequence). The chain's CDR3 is CASSFWSGQVNQPQHF. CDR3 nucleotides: TGTGCCAGCAGTTTTTGGTCGGGACAGGTCAATCAGCCCCAGCATTTT.

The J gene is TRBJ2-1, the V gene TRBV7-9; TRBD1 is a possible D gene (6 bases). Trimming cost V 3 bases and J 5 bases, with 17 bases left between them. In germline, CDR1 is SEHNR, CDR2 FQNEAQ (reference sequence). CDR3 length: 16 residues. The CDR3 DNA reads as TGTGCCAGCAGCTTCGGGTGGGGGCCCCGCCACAATGAGCAGTTCTTC. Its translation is CASSFGWGPRHNEQFF.

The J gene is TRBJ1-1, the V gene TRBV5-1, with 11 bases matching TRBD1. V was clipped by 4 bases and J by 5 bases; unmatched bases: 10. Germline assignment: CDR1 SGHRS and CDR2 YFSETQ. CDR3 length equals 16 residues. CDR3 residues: CASSVEGQGVGTEAFF. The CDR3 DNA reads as TGCGCCAGCAGCGTCGAGGGACAGGGGGTTGGAACTGAAGCTTTCTTT.

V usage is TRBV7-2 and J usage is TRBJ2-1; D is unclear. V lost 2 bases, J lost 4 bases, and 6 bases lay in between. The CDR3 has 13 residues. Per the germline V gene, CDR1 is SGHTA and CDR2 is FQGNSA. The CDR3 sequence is CASSLSGYNEQFF. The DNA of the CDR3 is TGTGCCAGCAGCTTATCCGGTTACAATGAGCAGTTCTTC.

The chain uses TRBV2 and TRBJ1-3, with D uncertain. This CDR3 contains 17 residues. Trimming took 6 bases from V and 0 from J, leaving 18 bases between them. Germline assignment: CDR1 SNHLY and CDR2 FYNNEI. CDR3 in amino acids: CASRAPVLYTSGNTIYF. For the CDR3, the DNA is TGTGCCAGCAGGGCCCCCGTACTATATACCTCTGGAAACACCATATATTTT.

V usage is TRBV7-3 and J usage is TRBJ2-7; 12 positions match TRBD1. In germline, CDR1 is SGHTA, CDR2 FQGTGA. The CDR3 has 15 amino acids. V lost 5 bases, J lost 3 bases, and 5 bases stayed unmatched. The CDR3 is CASSLGQGALYEQYF. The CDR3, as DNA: TGTGCCAGCAGCCTGGGACAGGGGGCCCTCTACGAGCAGTACTTC.

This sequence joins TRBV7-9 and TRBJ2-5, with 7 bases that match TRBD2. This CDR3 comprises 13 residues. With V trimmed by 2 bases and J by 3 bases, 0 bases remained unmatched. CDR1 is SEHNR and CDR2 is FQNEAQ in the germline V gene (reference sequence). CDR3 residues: CASSLLAEETQYF. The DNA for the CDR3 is TGTGCCAGCAGCTTACTAGCGGAAGAGACCCAGTACTTC.

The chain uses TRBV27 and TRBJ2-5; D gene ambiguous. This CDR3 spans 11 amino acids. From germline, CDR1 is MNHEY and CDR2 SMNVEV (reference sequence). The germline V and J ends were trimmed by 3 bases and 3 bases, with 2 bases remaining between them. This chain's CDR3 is CASSFEETQYF. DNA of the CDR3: TGTGCCAGCAGTTTCGAAGAGACCCAGTACTTC.

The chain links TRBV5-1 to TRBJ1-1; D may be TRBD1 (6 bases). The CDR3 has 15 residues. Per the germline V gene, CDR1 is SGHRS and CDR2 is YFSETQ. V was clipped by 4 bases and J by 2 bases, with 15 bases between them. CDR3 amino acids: CASSQDGQRNTEAFF. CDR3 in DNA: TGCGCCAGCAGCCAAGACGGACAGCGTAACACTGAAGCTTTCTTT.

Here the CDR3 reads CASSFRGRPFYEQYF. CDR3 bases: TGTGCCAGCAGTTTCCGCGGGAGGCCTTTCTACGAGCAGTACTTC. The chain recombines TRBV28 with TRBJ2-7; 8 bases are shared with TRBD2. Germline CDR1 and CDR2: MDHEN and SYDVKM. The CDR3 runs 15 residues. Trimming at V came to 3 bases and at J to 3 bases, leaving 7 bases not matched to a gene. Filled out from reference TRBV28 and TRBJ2-7, the complete variable domain reads DVKVTQSSRYLVKRTGEKVFLECVQDMDHENMFWYRQDPGLGLRLIYFSYDVKMKEKGDIPEGYSVSREKKERFSLILESASTNQTSMYLCASSFRGRPFYEQYFGPGTRLTVT.

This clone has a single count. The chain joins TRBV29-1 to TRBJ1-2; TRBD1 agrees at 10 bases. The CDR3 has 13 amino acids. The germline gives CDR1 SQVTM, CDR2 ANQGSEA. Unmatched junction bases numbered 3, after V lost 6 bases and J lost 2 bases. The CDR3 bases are TGCAGCGTAACGGACAGGGGGAACTATGGCTACACCTTC. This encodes CSVTDRGNYGYTF.

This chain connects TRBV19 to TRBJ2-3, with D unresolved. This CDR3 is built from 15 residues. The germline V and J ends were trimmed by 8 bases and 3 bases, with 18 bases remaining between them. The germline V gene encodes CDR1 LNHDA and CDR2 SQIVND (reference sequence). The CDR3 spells CASALDSVRTDTQYF. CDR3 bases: TGTGCCAGTGCCCTCGACTCCGTAAGGACAGATACGCAGTATTTT.

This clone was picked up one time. CDR3 region: CASTPNWPGSSGNTIYF. The CDR3 DNA follows: TGTGCCAGTACCCCCAATTGGCCGGGAAGCTCTGGAAACACCATATATTTT. The chain links TRBV19 to TRBJ1-3; D gene ambiguous. CDR1 is LNHDA and CDR2 is SQIVND in the germline V gene (reference sequence). The CDR3 contains 17 residues. V was cut by 7 bases and J by 0 bases, with 19 bases left in between.

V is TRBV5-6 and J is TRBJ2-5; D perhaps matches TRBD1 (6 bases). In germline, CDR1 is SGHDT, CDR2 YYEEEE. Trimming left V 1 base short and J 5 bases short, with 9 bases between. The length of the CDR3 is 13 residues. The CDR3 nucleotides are TGTGCCAGCAGCTTGTGGGGGCTGGAGACCCAGTACTTC. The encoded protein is CASSLWGLETQYF.

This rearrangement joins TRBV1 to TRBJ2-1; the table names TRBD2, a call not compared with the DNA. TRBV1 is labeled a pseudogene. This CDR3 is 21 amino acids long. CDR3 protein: CTSSQDRRTSGLTRQNGEQFF. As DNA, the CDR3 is TGCACCAGCAGCCAAGATAGGAGGACTAGCGGGTTGACGAGGCAGAATGGTGAGCAGTTCTTC.

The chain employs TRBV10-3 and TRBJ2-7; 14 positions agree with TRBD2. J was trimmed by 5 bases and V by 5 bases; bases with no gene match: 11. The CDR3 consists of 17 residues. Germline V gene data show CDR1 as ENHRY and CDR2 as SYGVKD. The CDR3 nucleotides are TGTGCCATCAGTTTGGGCGAGACTAGCGGGAGGGGGGACGAGCAGTACTTC. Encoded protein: CAISLGETSGRGDEQYF.

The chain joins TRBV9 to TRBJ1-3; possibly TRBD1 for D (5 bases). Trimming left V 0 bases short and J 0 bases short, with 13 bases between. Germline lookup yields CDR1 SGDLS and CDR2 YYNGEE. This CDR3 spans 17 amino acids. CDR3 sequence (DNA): TGTGCCAGCAGCGTAGTGGAGGGACCGACCTCTGGAAACACCATATATTTT. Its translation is CASSVVEGPTSGNTIYF.

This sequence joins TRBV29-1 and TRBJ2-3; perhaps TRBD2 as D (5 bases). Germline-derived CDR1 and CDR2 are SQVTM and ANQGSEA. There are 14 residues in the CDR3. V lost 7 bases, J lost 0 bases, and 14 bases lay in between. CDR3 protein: CSAQAGLSTDTQYF. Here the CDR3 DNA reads TGCAGCGCCCAGGCGGGCCTGAGCACAGATACGCAGTATTTT.

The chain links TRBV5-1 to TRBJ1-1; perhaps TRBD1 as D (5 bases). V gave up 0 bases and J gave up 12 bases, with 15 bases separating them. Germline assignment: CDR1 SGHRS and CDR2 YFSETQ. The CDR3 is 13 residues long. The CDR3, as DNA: TGCGCCAGCAGCTTGGTGCAGGGCGGGGTGTCTTTCTTT. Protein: CASSLVQGGVSFF.